This T cell receptor beta chain originates from a study of OX40 agonist ivuxolimab in advanced cancers. Study information: Recorded diagnoses for dose-escalation patients were hepatocellular carcinoma, melanoma, renal cell or head and neck cancer. The study's findings and limits: Clonal expansion from baseline to week 6 occurred in both CD4+ and CD8+ T cells. Compared with CD4+, CD8+ T cells on average had more expanded clones.

The protocol was immunoSEQ multiplex PCR, while the TCRdb copy is restricted to in-frame clones and leaves out a portion. The sample contains 53,000 or so clones, 70% to 90% of which appear only once. Looked up from germline, CDR1 is SGDLS and CDR2 is YYNGEE. The CDR3 is 15 residues long. The ends lost 4 bases at V and 3 bases at J; junction bases unmatched: 6. A word on this clone: Its antigen is not identified.

J is TRBJ2-1 and V is TRBV9; 8 bases map to TRBD2. Source: CD4+ or CD8+ T cells sorted from blood, taken in a trial of the OX40 agonist ivuxolimab. The source of this sequence is an adult with an advanced solid tumor such as melanoma, head and neck, liver or kidney cancer. As DNA, the CDR3 is TGTGCCAGCAGCTTGGCCAGCGGGAGCTACAATGAGCAGTTCTTC. It specifies CASSLASGSYNEQFF.